These 23 T cell receptor beta chains originate from one sample sequenced in a study of blood T cells in healthy people across ages. A second roughly 6 to 12 cycle PCR used barcoded and J-beta primers. TCRdb fed the 5' RACE reads into MiXCR, producing one record per CDR3 protein. The sample carries around 1,100,000 distinct CDR3 sequences, 35% to 40% recorded once. The material sequenced was blood. These receptors originate from a man between 18 and 35 years old in good health.

The rearrangement uses TRBV4-3 and TRBJ1-1; the D is unclear. This CDR3 contains 13 residues. V was trimmed by 0 bases and J by 5 bases, leaving 7 bases between them. The germline gives CDR1 LGHNA, CDR2 YSLEER. The DNA of the CDR3 is TGCGCCAGCAGCCAAGATTCGACGACTGAAGCTTTCTTT. Its protein is CASSQDSTTEAFF.

This clonotype came up a few times. CDR3 DNA sequence: TGTGCCATCAGTGGAGAGAGAGGCCAAGAGACCCAGTACTTC. This sequence encodes CAISGERGQETQYF. The chain employs TRBV10-3 and TRBJ2-5; unclear D gene. The length of the CDR3 is 14 residues. Germline lookup yields CDR1 ENHRY and CDR2 SYGVKD. V shed 4 bases and J shed 1 base, with 10 bases lying between them.

The chain recombines TRBV24-1 with TRBJ2-3, with 9 positions matching TRBD2. The germline V gene encodes CDR1 KGHDR and CDR2 SFDVKD. V was clipped by 0 bases and J by 0 bases; unmatched bases: 3. The CDR3 sequence is 17 residues long. CDR3 in DNA: TGTGCCACCAGTGATTTGGCTAGCGGGACAAGCACAGATACGCAGTATTTT. Its translation: CATSDLASGTSTDTQYF.

This clonotype was seen only a few times. In nucleotides, the CDR3 is TGTGCCACCTCTGGGCAGTACTTC. Its translation: CATSGQYF. This chain connects TRBV12-3 or TRBV12-4 to TRBJ2-7; D remains ambiguous. CDR3 length equals 8 residues. V was trimmed by 10 bases and J by 9 bases, leaving 7 bases between them.

At least ten counts were recorded for this clonotype. DNA of the CDR3: TGTGCCAGCAGCTTCAGGGCAAGCACAGATACGCAGTATTTT. Translating gives CASSFRASTDTQYF. The rearrangement joins TRBV7-2 to TRBJ2-3; a weak D match, TRBD1 (5 bases). The germline CDR1 and CDR2 sequences are SGHTA and FQGNSA. This CDR3 has 14 residues. V lost 3 bases, J lost 0 bases, and 7 bases lay in between.

The chain uses TRBV6-1 and TRBJ1-2; D is undetermined. The CDR3 totals 13 residues. The germline CDR1 and CDR2 sequences are MNHNS and SASEGT. V lost 0 bases and J lost 5, with 7 bases in between. CDR3 in amino acids: CASSEAPRYGYTF. CDR3 DNA: TGTGCCAGCAGTGAAGCGCCGAGGTATGGCTACACCTTC.

This clonotype came up a few times. The chain carries TRBV7-2 and TRBJ2-7; 7 bases align to TRBD2. V was clipped by 5 bases and J by 7 bases; unmatched bases: 17. This CDR3 is built from 16 residues. Per germline, CDR1 SGHTA and CDR2 FQGNSA. Here the CDR3 reads CASSPGRAGQNNEQYF. Written as DNA, the CDR3 is TGTGCCAGCAGCCCAGGACGAGCGGGGCAAAACAATGAGCAGTACTTC.

The chain couples TRBV28 to TRBJ2-3; perhaps TRBD2 as D (6 bases). The V end was cut by 7 bases, the J end by 1 base, with 12 bases between. Germline V gene sequence: CDR1 MDHEN, CDR2 SYDVKM. The CDR3 has 14 amino acids. CDR3: CASIAVLGTDTQYF. CDR3 nucleotide sequence: TGTGCCAGCATAGCGGTGCTCGGCACAGATACGCAGTATTTT.

This chain links TRBV4-1 with TRBJ2-1; no clear D gene. The V end was cut by 3 bases, the J end by 4 bases, with 7 bases between. The germline CDR1 and CDR2 sequences are MGHRA and YSYEKL. The length of the CDR3 is 13 residues. The CDR3 sequence: CASSHEEYNEQFF. The CDR3 DNA reads as TGCGCCAGCAGCCACGAGGAGTACAATGAGCAGTTCTTC.

This clonotype was picked up many times. The V call is TRBV5-1, the J call TRBJ2-7; either TRBD1 or TRBD2 may fit D (5 bases each). This CDR3 spans 15 amino acids. CDR1 SGHRS and CDR2 YFSETQ come from the germline V gene. Trimming pared 1 base from V and 1 base from J, leaving 12 bases between. The CDR3 coding sequence is TGCGCCAGCAGCTTGTGGGGGATAGGATCCTACGAGCAGTACTTC. Protein sequence: CASSLWGIGSYEQYF. Together with reference TRBV5-1 and TRBJ2-7, the CDR3 gives the full variable domain: KAGVTQTPRYLIKTRGQQVTLSCSPISGHRSVSWYQQTPGQGLQFLFEYFSETQRNKGNFPGRFSGRQFSNSRSEMNVSTLELGDSALYLCASSLWGIGSYEQYFGPGTRLTVT.

CDR3 in amino acids: CASSYSTVRNTEAFF. In DNA, the CDR3 is TGTGCCAGCAGTTACTCCACAGTGAGGAACACTGAAGCTTTCTTT. The chain employs TRBV6-2 or TRBV6-3 and TRBJ1-1, with unresolved D. V lost 0 bases, J lost 1 base, and 9 bases lay in between. In germline, CDR1 is MNHEY, CDR2 SVGEGT. The CDR3 has 15 residues.

V is TRBV6-5 and J is TRBJ1-1; TRBD1 is a possible D gene (5 bases). Trimming removed 0 bases from V and 4 bases from J, with 12 bases in between. Germline assignment: CDR1 MNHEY and CDR2 SVGAGI. The CDR3 runs 15 residues. This CDR3 is CASSYSPREGTEAFF. DNA for the CDR3: TGTGCCAGCAGTTACTCCCCCAGGGAGGGCACTGAAGCTTTCTTT.

The CDR3 protein is CASSPRGAQETQYF. CDR3 nucleotides: TGTGCCAGCAGCCCCCGCGGGGCACAAGAGACCCAGTACTTC. The chain employs TRBV9 and TRBJ2-5, with D perhaps TRBD2 (6 bases). The CDR3 sequence is 14 residues long. Trimming took off 4 bases at V and 2 bases at J, with 12 bases between the two ends. The V gene's germline CDR1 is SGDLS and CDR2 YYNGEE.

This chain connects TRBV3-1 to TRBJ1-4; D not resolved. The CDR3 covers 16 residues. Germline V gene data show CDR1 as LGHDT and CDR2 as YNNKEL (reference sequence). Trimming took off 4 bases at V and 4 bases at J, with 16 bases between the two ends. The CDR3 DNA reads TGTGCCAGCAGCCTGAAACAGAAGTGGGGTAATGAAAAACTGTTTTTT. Encoded protein: CASSLKQKWGNEKLFF.

The table lists this clonotype with many counts. The chain is built from TRBV14 and TRBJ2-5; D is possibly TRBD1 (5 bases). The CDR3 sequence is 14 residues long. V lost 1 base and J lost 0, with 6 bases in between. CDR1 is SGHDN and CDR2 is FVKESK in the germline V gene. The chain's CDR3 is CASSQGQYQETQYF. CDR3 nucleotide sequence: TGTGCCAGCAGCCAAGGACAGTACCAAGAGACCCAGTACTTC.

This clonotype came up a few times. The chain carries TRBV4-3 and TRBJ2-1, with D uncertain. V dropped 3 bases and J dropped 6 bases, with 18 bases sitting between them. The length of the CDR3 is 16 residues. The germline V gene has CDR1 LGHNA and CDR2 YSLEER. CDR3 DNA: TGCGCCAGCAGCCACGCTATGACCCCATTCCCCAATGAGCAGTTCTTC. Residues: CASSHAMTPFPNEQFF.

The chain is built from TRBV20-1 and TRBJ1-1, with TRBD1 as a possible D gene (6 bases). Germline V gives CDR1 DFQATT, CDR2 SNEGSKA (reference sequence). Deletions cut 3 bases from V and 1 base from J, with 15 bases between. This CDR3 has 15 amino acids. For the CDR3, the DNA is TGCAGTGCTAGGGGGGCTTCAAGAGGGAACACTGAAGCTTTCTTT. Its translation: CSARGASRGNTEAFF.

This clonotype was counted between two and nine times. The CDR3 DNA is TGTGCCAGCAGGACGGTCTATGGCTACACCTTC. As protein: CASRTVYGYTF. The V and J genes are TRBV3-1 and TRBJ1-2, with no clear D. V was cut by 6 bases and J by 4 bases, with 6 bases left in between. The CDR3 is 11 residues long. CDR1 LGHDT and CDR2 YNNKEL come from the germline V gene (reference sequence).

Details on this clonotype: A single base separates this from a much larger clone, so it may be a read error. The missing conserved phenylalanine or tryptophan at the end of this CDR3 makes a read error likely. The chain carries TRBV4-3 and TRBJ2-3, with D perhaps matching TRBD1 (5 bases). In germline, CDR1 is LGHNA, CDR2 YSLEER. CDR3 size: 15 residues. V was clipped by 1 base and J by 0 bases, with 8 bases between them. In DNA form, the CDR3 reads TGCGCCAGCAGCCAAGGTGGGGCTAGCACAGATACGCAGTATTCT. It codes for CASSQGGASTDTQYS.

V and J are TRBV28 and TRBJ2-1, with D possibly matching TRBD1 (6 bases). V was shortened by 6 bases and J by 0 bases, with 15 bases between the two germline ends. The CDR3 sequence is 16 residues long. CDR1 and CDR2 from the germline V gene are MDHEN and SYDVKM. CDR3 nucleotides: TGTGCCAGCAGCCTGGACAGCGCGAGCTCCTACAATGAGCAGTTCTTC. The encoded protein is CASSLDSASSYNEQFF.

As DNA, the CDR3 is TGTGCCAGCAGTCGCCACAGGGGCTCCAATTCACCCCTCCACTTT. This sequence encodes CASSRHRGSNSPLHF. This chain joins TRBV6-5 and TRBJ1-6; 7 bases are a match to TRBD1. The CDR3 sequence is 15 residues long. The V and J ends lost 5 bases and 7 bases, in that order; junction bases with no gene match: 8. Germline V gene lookup returns CDR1 MNHEY and CDR2 SVGAGI.

The J gene is TRBJ1-2, the V gene TRBV3-1; 10 bases align to TRBD1. The CDR3 sequence is 18 residues long. The germline V gene encodes CDR1 LGHDT and CDR2 YNNKEL (reference sequence). The ends lost 0 bases at V and 6 bases at J; junction bases unmatched: 13. Here the CDR3 DNA reads TGTGCCAGCAGCCAAGAGGGACAGGGGTTGACTGTACAGGATGGCTACACCTTC. Encoded protein: CASSQEGQGLTVQDGYTF.

The J gene is TRBJ1-5, the V gene TRBV29-1; unclear D gene. The germline CDR1 and CDR2 sequences are SQVTM and ANQGSEA. CDR3 length: 13 residues. V lost 1 base, J lost 6 bases, and 10 bases lay in between. CDR3 residues: CSVEGAPGQPQHF. CDR3 nucleotides: TGCAGCGTTGAAGGGGCGCCAGGTCAGCCCCAGCATTTT.